The text below deals with one T cell receptor (beta chain). The antigen this receptor binds is unknown. Qualities for individual bases were not recorded, and no much larger clone is one base off. CDR1 and CDR2 are read off the germline V gene as SGHRS and YFSETQ. Inclusive of the bounding cysteine and phenylalanine, the CDR3 is 13 residues long. CDR3 DNA only is kept here, 39 bases in frame from base 1. V loses 0 bases, J loses 8 bases, and the germline ends lie 10 bases apart. Peripheral blood CD8+ and CD4+ T cells from healthy donors, Susac syndrome patients and multiple sclerosis patients were profiled using high-throughput TCR beta sequencing. The multiple sclerosis controls were treatment-naive patients who had stable or active relapsing-remitting disease and met the revised McDonald criteria. CD8+ TEMRA cells were enriched by FACS, while bulk CD8+ and CD4+ T cells were purified by magnetic negative isolation. Blood was drawn into EDTA tubes, processed within 24 hours, and PBMCs were isolated by density gradient centrifugation. PBMCs intended for TCR sequencing were cryopreserved in liquid nitrogen and were subsequently thawed in a 37 degrees C water bath. The sorted or isolated CD4+, CD8+ and CD8+ TEMRA cells reached a purity of at least 90%.

The data originate from a study of CD8 T cells in Susac syndrome (dated by TCRdb to the late 2010s). For the wider study: Whether CD8+ T cell activation and differentiation in Susac syndrome was antigen driven was tested using repertoire sequencing. Overall study results and their limits: The TCR sequencing and HLA analysis was acknowledged to have included a relatively small number of individuals.

RNA was extracted using the RNeasy kit, and about 0.45 to 1 microgram was reverse transcribed with random hexamers. TCR beta CDR3 regions were amplified with the immunoSEQ multiplex PCR assay covering 54 Vbeta and 13 Jbeta segments. Bias from PCR amplification was corrected by using a synthetic template baseline for primer optimization and for computational correction. Turning to the authors' computational methods: Reads were annotated to V, D and J genes per IMGT and analyzed with immunoSEQ Analyzer, keeping only productive sequences. Clonality was calculated as one minus the Shannon entropy normalized by log2 of the number of productive unique sequences. For each patient and control, public and private clones were evaluated within the 100 most prevalent clones. A clone was defined as Susac-specific if it was absent from the healthy and MS cohorts, from roughly 980 published viral clones and from other ImmuneACCESS disease sequences. The public reads were quality trimmed at Q25 with fastp and then assembled into clones with MiXCR by TCRdb, keeping productive beta chains. Identical CDR3 proteins give one entry, which carries the most common genes and DNA. TCRdb, not the authors, supplied the V and J calls. This sample holds a few hundred thousand distinct CDR3 sequences; 95% were observed only once. The top ten hold 0.075% to 0.095% of the sample.

The chain links TRBV5-1 with TRBJ2-3, with the D segment identity uncertain. This sequence was found in a human donor with multiple sclerosis. What was sequenced was CD4+ T cells from PBMCs. The nucleotide sequence is given as TGCGCCAGCAGCTTGGGCACTACCCCTACGCAGTATTTT. Its protein reads: CASSLGTTPTQYF.